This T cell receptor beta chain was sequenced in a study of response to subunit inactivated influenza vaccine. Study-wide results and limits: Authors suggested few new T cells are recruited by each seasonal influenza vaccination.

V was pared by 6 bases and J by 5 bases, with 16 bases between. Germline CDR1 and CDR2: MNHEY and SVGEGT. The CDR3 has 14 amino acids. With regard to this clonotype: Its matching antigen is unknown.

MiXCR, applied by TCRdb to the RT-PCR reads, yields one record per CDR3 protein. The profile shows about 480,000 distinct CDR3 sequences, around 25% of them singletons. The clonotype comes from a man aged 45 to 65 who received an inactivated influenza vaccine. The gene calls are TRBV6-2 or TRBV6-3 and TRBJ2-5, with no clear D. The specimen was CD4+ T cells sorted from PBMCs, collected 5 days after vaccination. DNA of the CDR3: TGTGCCAGCAGCCAAGCGTGGGCGCGGGAGACCCAGTACTTC. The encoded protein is CASSQAWARETQYF.